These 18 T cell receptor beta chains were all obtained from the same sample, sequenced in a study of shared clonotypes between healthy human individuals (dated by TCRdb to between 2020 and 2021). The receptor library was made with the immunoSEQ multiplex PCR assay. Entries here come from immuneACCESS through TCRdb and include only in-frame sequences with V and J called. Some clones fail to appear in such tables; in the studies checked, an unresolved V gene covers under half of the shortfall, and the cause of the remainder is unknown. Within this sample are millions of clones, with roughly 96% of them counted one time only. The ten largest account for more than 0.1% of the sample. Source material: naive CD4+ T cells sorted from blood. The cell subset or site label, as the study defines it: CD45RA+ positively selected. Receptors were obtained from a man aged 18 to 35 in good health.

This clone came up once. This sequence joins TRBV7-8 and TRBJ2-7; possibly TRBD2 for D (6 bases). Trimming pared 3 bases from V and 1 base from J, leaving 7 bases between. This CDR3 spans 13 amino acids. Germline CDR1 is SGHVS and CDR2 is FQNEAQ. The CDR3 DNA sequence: TGTGCCAGCAGCTTTCGGGAGTCCTACGAGCAGTACTTC. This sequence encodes CASSFRESYEQYF. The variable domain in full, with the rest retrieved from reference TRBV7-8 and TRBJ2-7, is GAGVSQSPRYKVAKRGQDVALRCDPISGHVSLFWYQQALGQGPEFLTYFQNEAQLDKSGLPSDRFFAERPEGSVSTLKIQRTQQEDSAVYLCASSFRESYEQYFGPGTRLTVT.

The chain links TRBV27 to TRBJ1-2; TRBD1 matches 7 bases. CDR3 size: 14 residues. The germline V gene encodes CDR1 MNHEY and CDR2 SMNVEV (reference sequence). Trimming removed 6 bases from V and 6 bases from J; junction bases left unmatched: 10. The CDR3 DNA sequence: TGTGCCAGCAGACCTTCACAGGGGCGGGATGGCTACACCTTC. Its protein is CASRPSQGRDGYTF.

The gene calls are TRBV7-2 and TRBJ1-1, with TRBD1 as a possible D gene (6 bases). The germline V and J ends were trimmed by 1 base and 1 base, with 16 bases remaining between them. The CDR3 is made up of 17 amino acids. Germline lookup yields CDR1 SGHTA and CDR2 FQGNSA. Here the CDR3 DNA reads TGTGCCAGCAGCTTAGTTGGCACCCGGGGGGCGAACACTGAAGCTTTCTTT. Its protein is CASSLVGTRGANTEAFF. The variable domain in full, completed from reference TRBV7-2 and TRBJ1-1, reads GAGVSQSPSNKVTEKGKDVELRCDPISGHTALYWYRQSLGQGLEFLIYFQGNSAPDKSGLPSDRFSAERTGGSVSTLTIQRTQQEDSAVYLCASSLVGTRGANTEAFFGQGTRLTVV.

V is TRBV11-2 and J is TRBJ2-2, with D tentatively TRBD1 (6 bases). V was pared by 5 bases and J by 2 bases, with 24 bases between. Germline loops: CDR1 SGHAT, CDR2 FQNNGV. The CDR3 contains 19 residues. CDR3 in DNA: TGTGCCAGCAGCGACGGTCGGAGACTCAGGGGCCAAAACACCGGGGAGCTGTTTTTT. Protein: CASSDGRRLRGQNTGELFF.

CDR3 in amino acids: CASSHRDRGDHNEKLFF. Written as DNA, the CDR3 is TGCGCCAGCAGCCACCGGGACAGGGGGGATCATAATGAAAAACTGTTTTTT. The chain couples TRBV4-1 to TRBJ1-4; the match to TRBD1 covers 11 bases. CDR3 length equals 17 residues. Trimming removed 3 bases from V and 4 bases from J; junction bases left unmatched: 7. CDR1 and CDR2 (germline): MGHRA, YSYEKL.

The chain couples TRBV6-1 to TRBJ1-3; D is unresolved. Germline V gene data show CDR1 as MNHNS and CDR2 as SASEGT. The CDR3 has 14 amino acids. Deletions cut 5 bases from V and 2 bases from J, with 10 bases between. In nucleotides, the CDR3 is TGTGCCAGCAGTCCACCGGATCCTGGAAACACCATATATTTT. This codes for CASSPPDPGNTIYF.

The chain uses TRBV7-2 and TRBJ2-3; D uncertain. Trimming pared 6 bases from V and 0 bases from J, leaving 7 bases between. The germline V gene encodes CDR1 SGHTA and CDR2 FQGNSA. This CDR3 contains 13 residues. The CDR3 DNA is TGTGCCAGCAGGGAATCTAGCACAGATACGCAGTATTTT. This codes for CASRESSTDTQYF.

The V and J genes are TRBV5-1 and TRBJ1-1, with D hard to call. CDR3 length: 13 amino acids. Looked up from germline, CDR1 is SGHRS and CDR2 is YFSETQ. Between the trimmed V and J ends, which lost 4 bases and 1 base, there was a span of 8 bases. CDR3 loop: CASSHQENTEAFF. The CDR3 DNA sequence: TGCGCCAGCAGCCACCAGGAGAACACTGAAGCTTTCTTT.

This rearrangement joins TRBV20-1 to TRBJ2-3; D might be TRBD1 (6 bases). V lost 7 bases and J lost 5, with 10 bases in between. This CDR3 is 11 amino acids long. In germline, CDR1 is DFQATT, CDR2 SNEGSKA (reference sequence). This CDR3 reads CSGQGRDTQYF. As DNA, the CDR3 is TGCAGTGGGCAGGGGAGAGATACGCAGTATTTT.

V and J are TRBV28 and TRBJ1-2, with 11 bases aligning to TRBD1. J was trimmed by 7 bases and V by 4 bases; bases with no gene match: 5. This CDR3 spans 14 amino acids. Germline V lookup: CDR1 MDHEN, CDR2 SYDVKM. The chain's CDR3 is CASSYPDRGLGYTF. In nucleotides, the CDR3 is TGTGCCAGCAGTTACCCGGACAGGGGGCTTGGCTACACCTTC.

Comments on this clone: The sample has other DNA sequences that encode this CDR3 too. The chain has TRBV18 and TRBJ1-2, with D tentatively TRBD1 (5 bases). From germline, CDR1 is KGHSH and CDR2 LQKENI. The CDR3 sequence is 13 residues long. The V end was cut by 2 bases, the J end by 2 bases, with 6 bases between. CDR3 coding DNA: TGTGCCAGCTCACCAGGGGCCAACTATGGCTACACCTTC. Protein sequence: CASSPGANYGYTF. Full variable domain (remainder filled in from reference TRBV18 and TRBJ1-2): NAGVMQNPRHLVRRRGQEARLRCSPMKGHSHVYWYRQLPEEGLKFMVYLQKENIIDESGMPKERFSAEFPKEGPSILRIQQVVRGDSAAYFCASSPGANYGYTFGSGTRLTVV.

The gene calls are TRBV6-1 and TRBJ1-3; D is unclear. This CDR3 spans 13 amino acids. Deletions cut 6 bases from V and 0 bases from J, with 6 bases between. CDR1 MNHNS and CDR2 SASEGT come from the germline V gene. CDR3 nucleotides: TGTGCCAGCAGGCAAATCTCTGGAAACACCATATATTTT. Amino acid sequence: CASRQISGNTIYF.

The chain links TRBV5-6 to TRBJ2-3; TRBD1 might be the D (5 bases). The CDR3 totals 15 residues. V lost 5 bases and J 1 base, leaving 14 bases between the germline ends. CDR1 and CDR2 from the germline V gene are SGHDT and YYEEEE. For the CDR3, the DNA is TGTGCCAGCAGGCCCGGGTTAGGGGGCACAGATACGCAGTATTTT. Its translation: CASRPGLGGTDTQYF.

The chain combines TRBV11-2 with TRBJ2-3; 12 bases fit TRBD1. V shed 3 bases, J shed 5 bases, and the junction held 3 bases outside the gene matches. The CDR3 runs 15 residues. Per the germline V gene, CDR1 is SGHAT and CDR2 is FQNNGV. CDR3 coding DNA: TGTGCCAGCAGCTTCGGGACAGGGGGCTTAGATACGCAGTATTTT. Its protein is CASSFGTGGLDTQYF.

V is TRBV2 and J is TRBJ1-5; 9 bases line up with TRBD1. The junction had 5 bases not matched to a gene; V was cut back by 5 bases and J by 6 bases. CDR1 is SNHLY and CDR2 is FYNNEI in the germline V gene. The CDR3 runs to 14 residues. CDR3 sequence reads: CASSKGQGGQPQHF. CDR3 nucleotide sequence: TGTGCCAGCAGTAAGGGACAGGGCGGTCAGCCCCAGCATTTT.

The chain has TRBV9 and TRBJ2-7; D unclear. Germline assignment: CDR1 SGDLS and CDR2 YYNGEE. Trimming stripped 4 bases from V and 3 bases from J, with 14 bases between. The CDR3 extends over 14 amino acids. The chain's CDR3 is CASSPRTENYEQYF. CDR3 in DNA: TGTGCCAGCAGCCCTAGGACGGAAAACTACGAGCAGTACTTC.

The DNA for the CDR3 is TGTGCCAGCAGCTTAGACCCTACCACCGAGCAGTACTTC. Translation gives CASSLDPTTEQYF. This chain links TRBV11-3 with TRBJ2-7; D is undetermined. The germline V and J ends were trimmed by 0 bases and 6 bases, with 9 bases remaining between them. The CDR3 runs 13 residues. Germline CDR1 and CDR2: SGHNT and YENEEA.

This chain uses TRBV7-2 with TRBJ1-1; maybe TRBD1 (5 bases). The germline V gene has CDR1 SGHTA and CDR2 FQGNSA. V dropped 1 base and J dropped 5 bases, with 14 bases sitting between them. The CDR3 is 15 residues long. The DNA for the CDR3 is TGTGCCAGCAGCTTAGTTCTAGGGGTGGGTACTGAAGCTTTCTTT. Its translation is CASSLVLGVGTEAFF.